This is a list of T cell receptor beta chains from one sample in a study of identical twins. MiXCR, run by TCRdb on the 5' RACE reads, gives a single entry per CDR3 protein. This sample has a few hundred thousand distinct CDR3 sequences, with roughly 9.8% found just once. The sample was also reused in another study, on yellow fever vaccine responses in identical twins.

Sequencing was carried out using CD8+ T cells sorted from blood. All receptors come from a woman between 18 and 30 years old in good health. Each CDR3 is given with its conserved first and last residue. Each record gives: V gene, clone size, J gene, D gene, CDR3 protein, CDR3 DNA. The D gene is left open where the match is weak. Some rows mark clone size as missing; the rest say once, few, many or name a class of expanded clone.

>TRBV29-1|many|TRBJ2-7|NA
CSGRMSSSYEQYF
TGCAGCGGGCGGATGTCATCCTCCTACGAGCAGTACTTC
>TRBV20-1|NA|TRBJ2-3|TRBD2
CSAGVILAADTQYF
TGCAGTGCTGGGGTAATACTAGCGGCAGATACGCAGTATTTT
>TRBV4-3|NA|TRBJ2-1|TRBD2
CASSPGLAGVEQFF
TGCGCCAGCAGCCCGGGACTAGCGGGAGTGGAACAGTTCTTC
>TRBV28|NA|TRBJ2-2|TRBD1
CASKSAGRQGVYTGELFF
TGTGCCAGCAAATCCGCAGGTCGACAGGGGGTTTACACCGGGGAGCTGTTTTTT
>TRBV11-2|NA|TRBJ2-7|NA
CASSLVANRPHEQYF
TGTGCCAGCAGCTTAGTAGCTAACCGTCCCCACGAGCAGTACTTC
>TRBV29-1|many|TRBJ2-1|TRBD2
CSVNSGRNYNEQFF
TGCAGCGTTAATAGCGGGAGAAACTACAATGAGCAGTTCTTC
>TRBV4-2|many|TRBJ1-1|TRBD1
CASSQLWTGAPDFNTEAFF
TGTGCCAGCAGCCAGCTTTGGACAGGGGCACCCGACTTCAACACTGAAGCTTTCTTT
>TRBV14|NA|TRBJ2-5|TRBD1
CASSQIPGQGGPSQGETQYF
TGTGCCAGCAGCCAGATTCCGGGACAGGGCGGTCCATCCCAAGGGGAGACCCAGTACTTC
>TRBV24-1|few|TRBJ2-1|TRBD1
CATSPGTGFGNEQFF
TGTGCCACCAGTCCGGGGACAGGGTTTGGGAATGAGCAGTTCTTC
>TRBV21-1|many|TRBJ2-3|NA
CASSKGPLDNFHTQYF
TGTGCCAGCAGCAAAGGCCCCCTCGATAACTTCCATACGCAGTATTTT
>TRBV15|few|TRBJ2-3|NA
CATSRELRPDTQYF
TGTGCCACCTCGCGGGAATTGCGGCCAGATACGCAGTATTTT
>TRBV10-3|few|TRBJ2-1|TRBD2
CAISSLAGGNNEQFF
TGTGCCATCAGTTCCCTAGCGGGAGGTAACAATGAGCAGTTCTTC
>TRBV7-9|few|TRBJ2-3|TRBD2
CASSLDRAGVVDTQYF
TGTGCCAGCAGCTTAGACCGAGCGGGAGTGGTCGATACGCAGTATTTT
>TRBV15|NA|TRBJ1-5|NA
CATSRDHQQGGDNQPQHF
TGTGCCACCAGCAGAGATCACCAACAGGGTGGGGACAATCAGCCCCAGCATTTT
>TRBV6-5|many|TRBJ2-1|TRBD1
CATDRNNEQFF
TGTGCCACGGACAGGAACAATGAGCAGTTCTTC
>TRBV11-2|few|TRBJ2-1|TRBD2
CASILAERGNYNEQFF
TGTGCCAGCATCCTGGCGGAGCGGGGGAACTACAATGAGCAGTTCTTC
>TRBV7-9|NA|TRBJ2-7|TRBD1
CASSREPGQGVLYEQYF
TGTGCCAGCAGCCGAGAACCGGGACAGGGAGTTTTATACGAGCAGTACTTC
>TRBV29-1|many|TRBJ2-3|TRBD1
CSVQGPLTDTQYF
TGCAGCGTACAGGGGCCTCTCACAGATACGCAGTATTTT
>TRBV20-1|many|TRBJ2-6|TRBD2
CSARPLGRGDVLTF
TGCAGTGCTAGACCCCTGGGGCGGGGGGACGTCCTGACTTTC
>TRBV29-1|NA|TRBJ1-1|TRBD1
CSVEAGTGVFGEAFF
TGCAGCGTTGAAGCCGGGACAGGGGTCTTCGGTGAAGCTTTCTTT
>TRBV7-8|NA|TRBJ1-4|NA
CASSFGTRISQNEKLFF
TGTGCCAGCAGCTTCGGGACAAGGATCTCCCAAAATGAAAAACTGTTTTTT
>TRBV5-1|few|TRBJ2-7|NA
CATSPGYAYEQYF
TGCGCCACCTCCCCGGGATACGCCTACGAGCAGTACTTC
>TRBV6-5|NA|TRBJ2-3|TRBD2
CASSYSAGGPDTQYF
TGTGCCAGCAGTTACTCGGCGGGGGGGCCTGATACGCAGTATTTT
>TRBV4-2|many|TRBJ2-7|NA
CASSQWGSGTTGQYF
TGTGCCAGCAGCCAATGGGGAAGCGGAACAACCGGGCAGTACTTC
>TRBV5-1|many|TRBJ2-5|TRBD2
CASSFPTSGGAQEETQYF
TGCGCCAGCAGCTTCCCGACTAGCGGGGGGGCTCAGGAAGAGACCCAGTACTTC
>TRBV7-6|NA|TRBJ2-1|NA
CASSVPGLNNEQFF
TGTGCCAGCAGCGTCCCCGGACTCAACAATGAGCAGTTCTTC
>TRBV25-1|many|TRBJ1-5|NA
CATWRQGNQPQHF
TGTGCCACCTGGCGGCAGGGAAATCAGCCCCAGCATTTT
>TRBV4-2|many|TRBJ1-2|NA
CASSQEDGYGYTF
TGTGCCAGCAGCCAAGAGGACGGCTATGGCTACACCTTC
>TRBV7-9|few|TRBJ2-2|NA
CASSAPSGELFF
TGTGCCAGCAGCGCCCCCTCCGGGGAGCTGTTTTTT
>TRBV29-1|few|TRBJ2-1|TRBD2
CSVEGLAGAVEEQFF
TGCAGCGTTGAAGGACTAGCGGGGGCGGTGGAGGAGCAGTTCTTC
>TRBV7-9|NA|TRBJ2-1|TRBD2
CASSLRGGAGVREQFF
TGTGCCAGCAGCTTACGGGGCGGAGCGGGAGTCCGGGAGCAGTTCTTC
>TRBV20-1|many|TRBJ2-1|NA
CSARLSGEYNEQFF
TGCAGTGCTAGACTCTCAGGCGAGTACAATGAGCAGTTCTTC
>TRBV7-8|many|TRBJ2-5|TRBD1
CASSSGQGAAETQYF
TGTGCCAGCAGCTCGGGACAGGGGGCGGCAGAGACCCAGTACTTC
>TRBV6-5|few|TRBJ1-1|NA
CASSYGRLGDTEAFF
TGTGCCAGCAGTTACGGCCGGCTGGGAGACACTGAAGCTTTCTTT
>TRBV12-3/TRBV12-4|many|TRBJ1-5|NA
CASRSGGLQPQHF
TGTGCCAGCAGGTCTGGGGGATTGCAGCCCCAGCATTTT
>TRBV28|NA|TRBJ2-3|NA
CAISPWTFRTDTQYF
TGTGCCATCAGTCCGTGGACATTTCGGACAGATACGCAGTATTTT
>TRBV20-1|many|TRBJ2-1|TRBD2
CSARDGGRANEQFF
TGCAGTGCTAGAGATGGCGGGAGGGCCAATGAGCAGTTCTTC
>TRBV29-1|few|TRBJ2-1|NA
CSVEERHNEQFF
TGCAGCGTTGAAGAACGGCACAATGAGCAGTTCTTC
>TRBV5-1|NA|TRBJ2-7|TRBD1
CASSLKQGTYEQYF
TGCGCCAGCAGCCTCAAACAGGGGACCTACGAGCAGTACTTC
>TRBV20-1|NA|TRBJ2-7|NA
CSARDSGTHYEQYF
TGCAGTGCTAGAGATAGCGGAACCCACTACGAGCAGTACTTC
>TRBV27|few|TRBJ2-1|NA
CASSQIASSYNEQFF
TGTGCCAGCAGCCAGATTGCGAGCTCCTACAATGAGCAGTTCTTC
>TRBV20-1|NA|TRBJ2-7|TRBD2
CCARKWGTSAVTSYEQYF
TGCTGTGCCCGAAAATGGGGAACTAGCGCGGTAACCTCCTACGAGCAGTACTTC
>TRBV7-9|NA|TRBJ2-7|TRBD1
CASNEGAGVDEQYF
TGTGCCAGCAACGAGGGGGCAGGAGTTGACGAGCAGTACTTC
>TRBV20-1|NA|TRBJ2-1|NA
CSASRRGYNEQFF
TGCAGTGCTAGTAGGCGGGGCTACAATGAGCAGTTCTTC
>TRBV12-3/TRBV12-4|many|TRBJ2-3|TRBD1
CASSYDGTGGTDTQYF
TGTGCCAGCAGCTACGATGGGACAGGGGGGACAGATACGCAGTATTTT
>TRBV12-3/TRBV12-4|many|TRBJ2-5|NA
CASSRVLEQETQYF
TGTGCCAGCAGCCGGGTCTTGGAACAAGAGACCCAGTACTTC
>TRBV7-6|few|TRBJ1-5|NA
CASSLGKGTGQPQHF
TGTGCCAGCAGCTTAGGAAAGGGGACTGGTCAGCCCCAGCATTTT
>TRBV7-2|many|TRBJ2-2|TRBD2
CASSLAAAGLTGELFF
TGTGCCAGCAGCTTAGCTGCAGCGGGGTTGACCGGGGAGCTGTTTTTT
>TRBV20-1|few|TRBJ2-2|NA
CSARDFRSSTGELFF
TGCAGTGCTAGAGATTTCAGGAGCTCCACCGGGGAGCTGTTTTTT
>TRBV20-1|few|TRBJ2-7|TRBD2
CSARDLRGELYEQYF
TGCAGTGCTAGAGATCTACGGGGGGAACTCTACGAGCAGTACTTC
>TRBV27|few|TRBJ2-3|TRBD2
CASSLVWGGSSTDTQYF
TGTGCCAGCAGTTTAGTATGGGGGGGGTCTAGCACAGATACGCAGTATTTT
>TRBV21-1|many|TRBJ2-3|NA
CASSKVDILANSTDTQYF
TGTGCCAGCAGCAAAGTGGACATTTTGGCGAATAGCACAGATACGCAGTATTTT
>TRBV3-1|many|TRBJ2-1|NA
CASSQALFPVGQSYNEQFF
TGTGCCAGCAGCCAAGCCCTCTTCCCCGTCGGACAGTCCTACAATGAGCAGTTCTTC
>TRBV7-9|many|TRBJ2-7|TRBD2
CASIPGLAGTYEQYF
TGTGCCAGCATCCCAGGACTAGCGGGTACCTACGAGCAGTACTTC
>TRBV2|many|TRBJ2-5|NA
CASFPWGGDPQYF
TGTGCCAGCTTCCCCTGGGGGGGCGACCCTCAGTACTTC
>TRBV5-1|many|TRBJ1-1|NA
CASSFEILGANTEAFF
TGCGCCAGCAGCTTTGAGATTTTAGGGGCAAACACTGAAGCTTTCTTT
>TRBV7-8|many|TRBJ2-1|NA
CASSLVGGVEYNEQFF
TGTGCCAGCAGCTTAGTAGGAGGGGTAGAATACAATGAGCAGTTCTTC
>TRBV29-1|NA|TRBJ2-7|TRBD2
CSVRRGSSYEQYF
TGCAGCGTTCGGCGGGGGAGCTCCTACGAGCAGTACTTC